The entry that follows covers one TCR beta chain sequence. What it binds is unknown. The sample belongs to a study of cytomegalovirus exposure and HLA in healthy donors. V lost 6 bases to trimming and J lost 10 bases, with 13 bases between them. The length of the CDR3 is 13 residues. Germline V gene sequence: CDR1 MNHNS, CDR2 SASEGT. Study results and caveats: Productive rates of about 90% or about 30% were seen for most TCR beta V segments in an earlier analysis. There were reportedly fewer N-insertions in an Asian-associated ancestry cluster than the roughly 700-donor mean, in a later analysis. A later analysis showed that HLA-associated TCR beta chains had undergone more clonal expansion than equally common others. The classifier reportedly diagnosed cytomegalovirus status with high sensitivity and specificity.

Primers for the PCR totalled 60 Vbeta and 13 Jbeta. Repertoires were generated with immunoSEQ multiplex PCR, while TCRdb's copy carries only in-frame clones and drops some. The sample holds 90,000 to 110,000 clones, around 80% seen once. Sequenced material: PBMCs. This chain uses TRBV6-1 with TRBJ1-6; D is ambiguous. This TCR was sampled from a man aged 40-49 years in good health and CMV-seropositive. CDR3 nucleotide sequence: TGTGCCAGCAGCACTCTCGTCGGGTCACCCCTCCACTTT. As protein: CASSTLVGSPLHF.